This entry lists 26 T cell receptor beta chains sequenced from one sample in a study of shared clonotypes between healthy human individuals. Method: immunoSEQ multiplex PCR; TCRdb's copy keeps in-frame clones and lacks some. The sample contains around 1,900,000 clones, just over 90% of which appear only once. The naive CD8 fraction comprised CD45RO-negative cells positively selected for CCR7 and excluded terminally differentiated effector memory CD45RA+ cells. The sample taken for sequencing was naive CD8+ T cells from PBMCs. The receptors derive from a man younger than 35 in good health. Some clones in this sample may be carry-over from other donors' samples.

The V and J genes are TRBV25-1 and TRBJ2-7; no reliable D call. V gave up 8 bases and J gave up 5 bases, with 4 bases separating them. The CDR3 loop spans 9 amino acids. Germline values: CDR1 MGHDK, CDR2 SYGVNS. The CDR3 sequence: CASFHEQYF. In DNA, the CDR3 is TGTGCCAGCTTCCACGAGCAGTACTTC.

V is TRBV7-2 and J is TRBJ2-1, with D unclear. CDR3 length equals 12 residues. The germline CDR1 and CDR2 sequences are SGHTA and FQGNSA. V was shortened by 5 bases and J by 8 bases, with 10 bases between the two germline ends. The CDR3, as DNA: TGTGCCAGCAGCCCCCGGACCCATGAGCAGTTCTTC. It is translated as CASSPRTHEQFF.

The rearrangement joins TRBV5-6 to TRBJ1-2; D gene unclear. Germline lookup yields CDR1 SGHDT and CDR2 YYEEEE. The V end lost 0 bases, the J end lost 6 bases, and 3 bases lay between the germline ends. This CDR3 has 11 amino acids. The CDR3 nucleotides are TGTGCCAGCAGCTTGGGGAATGGCTACACCTTC. Translating it yields CASSLGNGYTF.

The rearrangement links TRBV18 to TRBJ2-5; D is unclear. CDR3 size: 15 residues. Between the trimmed V and J ends, which lost 5 bases and 2 bases, there was a span of 15 bases. CDR1 is KGHSH, CDR2 LQKENI, per germline. CDR3 bases: TGTGCCAGCTCAAATTATCGGACGGCGCAAGAGACCCAGTACTTC. It is translated as CASSNYRTAQETQYF.

The rearrangement joins TRBV5-1 to TRBJ2-7, with D maybe TRBD2 (6 bases). Germline CDR1 reads SGHRS; CDR2 reads YFSETQ. The CDR3 spans 14 residues. V lost 3 bases to trimming and J lost 1 base, with 11 bases between them. CDR3 sequence reads: CASSSTRDSYEQYF. CDR3 in DNA: TGCGCCAGCAGCTCCACGCGGGATTCCTACGAGCAGTACTTC.

This chain joins TRBV28 and TRBJ2-1; TRBD2 agrees at 10 bases. Per germline, CDR1 MDHEN and CDR2 SYDVKM. The CDR3 extends over 15 amino acids. With V trimmed by 3 bases and J by 6 bases, 5 bases remained unmatched. The CDR3, as DNA: TGTGCCAGCAGTTTTGGACTAGCGGTTATCAATGAGCAGTTCTTC. This translates into CASSFGLAVINEQFF.

J is TRBJ2-7 and V is TRBV19, with 10 bases fitting TRBD1. This CDR3 contains 13 residues. J gave up 5 bases and V 6 bases, and 4 bases lay outside the gene matches. In germline, CDR1 is LNHDA, CDR2 SQIVND (reference sequence). In DNA form, the CDR3 reads TGTGCCAGTAGGAGGGACAGGGGTGACGAGCAGTACTTC. Translating it yields CASRRDRGDEQYF.

The V and J genes are TRBV19 and TRBJ1-1; D remains unclear. Germline V gene lookup returns CDR1 LNHDA and CDR2 SQIVND (reference sequence). This CDR3 comprises 13 residues. The germline V and J ends were trimmed by 7 bases and 4 bases, with 13 bases remaining between them. In DNA, the CDR3 is TGTGCCAGTATGGGGAGGGCAGGCACTGAAGCTTTCTTT. As protein: CASMGRAGTEAFF.

The gene calls are TRBV13 and TRBJ2-3; 7 nucleotides line up with TRBD1. The CDR3 totals 15 residues. Germline V gene data show CDR1 as PRHDT and CDR2 as FYEKMQ (reference sequence). V trimming: 7 bases; J trimming: 2 bases; junction bases outside the gene matches: 9. In DNA, the CDR3 is TGTGCCAGCAACAAACGGGACAGCGACACAGATACGCAGTATTTT. Translation: CASNKRDSDTDTQYF. The whole variable domain, filled in from reference TRBV13 and TRBJ2-3, reads AAGVIQSPRHLIKEKRETATLKCYPIPRHDTVYWYQQGPGQDPQFLISFYEKMQSDKGSIPDRFSAQQFSDYHSELNMSSLELGDSALYFCASNKRDSDTDTQYFGPGTRLTVL.

The genes are TRBV10-1 and TRBJ2-5; 8 nucleotides match TRBD2. The CDR3 runs 16 residues. The J segment lost 4 bases and the V segment lost 3 bases, leaving 10 bases of the junction unmatched. Germline V gene data show CDR1 as WNHNN and CDR2 as SYGVQD (reference sequence). The CDR3 sequence is CASSDSWREVPETQYF. In nucleotides, the CDR3 is TGCGCCAGCAGTGATAGCTGGCGGGAGGTCCCAGAGACCCAGTACTTC.

The chain recombines TRBV5-1 with TRBJ2-7; D gene unclear. The CDR3 has 17 amino acids. Per germline, CDR1 SGHRS and CDR2 YFSETQ. Trimming cost V 3 bases and J 7 bases, with 26 bases left between them. The CDR3 sequence is CASSSFFHLGTPGEQYF. CDR3 DNA sequence: TGCGCCAGCAGCTCCTTCTTCCACCTCGGCACGCCTGGGGAGCAGTACTTC.

This chain links TRBV11-2 with TRBJ2-7; 8 bases are shared with TRBD1. In germline, CDR1 is SGHAT, CDR2 FQNNGV. This CDR3 region has 14 residues. V shed 4 bases and J 6 bases; nucleotides not matched to a gene: 8. CDR3: CASSSTGGYVEQYF. The CDR3 DNA is TGTGCCAGCAGCTCCACAGGGGGGTACGTCGAGCAGTACTTC.

The chain uses TRBV29-1 and TRBJ2-5, with 11 bases that match TRBD1. Near its end, the DNA agrees better with TRBJ2-7, so the J call may be wrong. The CDR3 has 13 amino acids. Germline-derived CDR1 and CDR2 are SQVTM and ANQGSEA. The CDR3 DNA reads TGCAGCGTGGAGGGACAGGGGGACGACGAGCAGTACTTC. Translated, it gives CSVEGQGDDEQYF.

The chain uses TRBV28 and TRBJ2-3; no firm D call. CDR1 and CDR2 from the germline V gene are MDHEN and SYDVKM. V gave up 3 bases and J gave up 0 bases, with 10 bases separating them. CDR3 length equals 15 residues. The chain's CDR3 is CASSFFAFSTDTQYF. CDR3 coding DNA: TGTGCCAGCAGTTTCTTCGCTTTCAGCACAGATACGCAGTATTTT.

This clone was counted a single time. Other DNA sequences in the sample encode the same CDR3. The rearrangement uses TRBV27 and TRBJ2-1; D is perhaps TRBD2 (5 bases). Germline loops: CDR1 MNHEY, CDR2 SMNVEV (reference sequence). Trimming took off 1 base at V and 4 bases at J, with 8 bases between the two ends. The CDR3 runs 14 residues. The CDR3 nucleotides read TGTGCCAGCAGTTTATTGGGCGGGTACAATGAGCAGTTCTTC. This encodes CASSLLGGYNEQFF.

The chain recombines TRBV30 with TRBJ1-4; maybe TRBD1 (6 bases). V lost 4 bases, J lost 2 bases, and 14 bases lay in between. Looked up from germline, CDR1 is GTSNPN and CDR2 is SVGIG (reference sequence). The CDR3 is 15 residues long. This chain's CDR3 is CAWTTGTSTNEKLFF. The CDR3 DNA is TGTGCCTGGACTACCGGGACATCGACTAATGAAAAACTGTTTTTT.

The chain couples TRBV7-9 to TRBJ2-5, with TRBD2 matching 9 bases. Germline CDR1 is SEHNR and CDR2 is FQNEAQ (reference sequence). The CDR3 is 16 amino acids. Trimming took 2 bases from V and 2 from J; bases not matched to a gene: 6. The CDR3 DNA reads TGTGCCAGCAGCTTACCCCCTAGCGGGGAACAAGAGACCCAGTACTTC. It yields the protein CASSLPPSGEQETQYF.

The chain carries TRBV7-9 and TRBJ2-7, with D possibly matching TRBD2 (5 bases). V was cut by 4 bases and J by 1 base, with 11 bases left in between. Germline lookup yields CDR1 SEHNR and CDR2 FQNEAQ (reference sequence). This CDR3 is 14 amino acids long. The CDR3 reads CASSSAPGSYEQYF. The CDR3 bases are TGTGCCAGCAGCTCAGCCCCGGGGTCCTACGAGCAGTACTTC.

The chain couples TRBV11-2 to TRBJ2-7; D is ambiguous. V was cut by 1 base and J by 0 bases, with 16 bases left in between. Germline V lookup: CDR1 SGHAT, CDR2 FQNNGV. This CDR3 region has 17 residues. CDR3 in DNA: TGTGCCAGCAGCTTAGTCCGGAGAATTGTAAGCTCCTACGAGCAGTACTTC. It encodes CASSLVRRIVSSYEQYF.

This clone has only one observation. V and J are TRBV6-5 and TRBJ2-1; no definite D call. The germline CDR1 and CDR2 sequences are MNHEY and SVGAGI. The CDR3 is 14 residues long. V shed 7 bases and J shed 0 bases, with 10 bases lying between them. The CDR3 spells CASKKRPSYNEQFF. The CDR3 nucleotides read TGTGCCAGCAAGAAGCGCCCCTCCTACAATGAGCAGTTCTTC.

The chain combines TRBV9 with TRBJ2-1; TRBD2 is a possible D gene (6 bases). From germline, CDR1 is SGDLS and CDR2 YYNGEE. The CDR3 loop spans 14 amino acids. The ends were cut back, 4 bases at V and 4 bases at J, with 12 bases in the middle. The CDR3 DNA is TGTGCCAGCAGCCCCAGTAGCGGTTACAATGAGCAGTTCTTC. This sequence encodes CASSPSSGYNEQFF.

This clone appeared a few times. J is TRBJ1-2 and V is TRBV2; the D is unclear. The CDR3 extends over 14 amino acids. The germline V and J ends were trimmed by 5 bases and 6 bases, with 16 bases remaining between them. Germline V CDR1 and CDR2: SNHLY, FYNNEI. CDR3: CASSTRANGDGYTF. In DNA form, the CDR3 reads TGTGCCAGCAGTACCCGGGCCAACGGGGATGGCTACACCTTC. The entire variable domain, with the rest obtained from reference TRBV2 and TRBJ1-2, is as follows: EPEVTQTPSHQVTQMGQEVILRCVPISNHLYFYWYRQILGQKVEFLVSFYNNEISEKSEIFDDQFSVERPDGSNFTLKIRSTKLEDSAMYFCASSTRANGDGYTFGSGTRLTVV.

CDR3 loop: CASSIAQGRVDYEQYF. DNA of the CDR3: TGTGCCAGTAGTATAGCCCAGGGGCGGGTGGACTACGAGCAGTACTTC. The rearrangement uses TRBV19 and TRBJ2-7, with D perhaps matching TRBD1 (6 bases). V was shortened by 1 base and J by 3 bases, with 16 bases between the two germline ends. The length of the CDR3 is 16 residues. Germline V gene data show CDR1 as LNHDA and CDR2 as SQIVND (reference sequence).

The rearrangement uses TRBV7-9 and TRBJ2-7; D is possibly TRBD1 (6 bases). With 1 base removed from V and 3 bases from J, the gap between germline ends came to 16 bases. This CDR3 region has 16 residues. CDR1 is SEHNR and CDR2 is FQNEAQ in the germline V gene (reference sequence). DNA of the CDR3: TGTGCCAGCAGCTTAGAGGACAGTTTTACTAACTACGAGCAGTACTTC. Translating gives CASSLEDSFTNYEQYF.

This clone was found a few times. Other DNA sequences in this sample translate to the same CDR3. The V gene is TRBV4-1, the J gene TRBJ2-2, with D maybe TRBD1 (5 bases). The CDR3 extends over 13 amino acids. Deletions cut 0 bases from V and 7 bases from J, with 6 bases between. Per the germline V gene, CDR1 is MGHRA and CDR2 is YSYEKL. The CDR3 is CASSQDRGGELFF. CDR3 coding DNA: TGCGCCAGCAGCCAAGATAGGGGCGGGGAGCTGTTTTTT.

The V and J genes are TRBV15 and TRBJ2-2, with 8 bases fitting TRBD1. The junction had 6 bases not matched to a gene; V was cut back by 8 bases and J by 1 base. This CDR3 comprises 15 residues. Germline V gene sequence: CDR1 LNHNV, CDR2 YYDKDF (reference sequence). CDR3 amino acids: CATGRQGRNTGELFF. Here the CDR3 DNA reads TGTGCCACCGGACGACAGGGGAGGAACACCGGGGAGCTGTTTTTT.